The clone carrying this T cell receptor (beta chain) showed up just once. Sequencing was performed with immunoSEQ multiplex PCR; in TCRdb, only in-frame clones are kept and a portion is missing. The sample lists some 90,000 clones; about 90% were seen once. This sample stems from a study of T cell responses to AZD1222 COVID-19 vaccine. Germline assignment: CDR1 MNHNS and CDR2 SASEGT. The V and J ends lost 2 bases and 7 bases respectively, with 12 bases between them. This CDR3 is built from 13 residues. The rearrangement uses TRBV6-1 and TRBJ2-7; TRBD2 might be the D (5 bases). The clonotype originates from an adult in good health. The specimen comprised peripheral blood, sampled on day 0 of MenACWY control vaccination. CDR3 amino acids: CASSEIFTGEQYF. In DNA, the CDR3 is TGTGCCAGCAGTGAAATCTTTACGGGGGAGCAGTACTTC.